This T cell receptor (beta chain) was sequenced in a study of regulatory T cells in long-lasting Graves disease. Combining iRepertoire HTBI primers with Arm-PCR of CDR3 regions, the authors built TCR beta libraries. Using its own MiXCR run on the multiplex PCR reads, TCRdb lists one record per CDR3 protein. This table holds 510,000 or so distinct CDR3 sequences, about 12% found once. This clonotype occurred many times. Time point indicated: newly diagnosed GD, antithyroid drugs for less than 3 months. The TCR library used RNA extracted from PBMCs. Trimming took 6 bases from V and 3 from J; bases not matched to a gene: 9. The V gene's germline CDR1 is MNHEY and CDR2 SVGEGT. This CDR3 is built from 15 residues. The same sample was also used in a study of T cells in Graves' hyperthyroidism and ophthalmopathy. That work states: Graves' hyperthyroidism qualified as stable when ophthalmopathy did not progress within 18 months. For ophthalmopathy, model prediction preceded onset by a median about six months.

The sample in question was peripheral blood mononuclear cells (PBMCs), obtained at new diagnosis, from a patient treated with antithyroid drugs. V is TRBV6-2 or TRBV6-3 and J is TRBJ2-3; 7 bases align to TRBD2. This sequence originates from a woman in her twenties or thirties with Graves disease. The CDR3 nucleotides are TGTGCCAGCAGGGACCGGACTAGTAGGACAGATACGCAGTATTTT. Translation: CASRDRTSRTDTQYF.